Below, one T cell receptor beta chain is given with its context. The antigen is unknown. The CDR3 covers 12 residues. The germline V gene has CDR1 LNHDA and CDR2 SQIVND (reference sequence). The V gene lost 5 bases and the J gene lost 5 bases, with 9 bases spanning the gap. Regarding donors, all were healthy bone marrow donors. Despite likely unrecorded immune exposures, the donors were nominally healthy at the time of sampling. The record originates from a study of cytomegalovirus exposure and HLA in healthy donors. Whole-study results and caveats: Most subjects had HLA-A and HLA-B alleles reportedly predicted accurately by TCR beta sequences. Previous analysis showed most TCR beta V segments were productive about 87% or about 30% of the time.

PCR employed 60 Vbeta and 13 Jbeta primers. The protocol was immunoSEQ multiplex PCR, while the TCRdb copy is restricted to in-frame clones and leaves out a portion. The sample yields about 240,000 clones, over 70% seen once. This clonotype was sampled from a woman aged 55-70 years in good health and CMV-seropositive. The rearrangement joins TRBV19 to TRBJ2-5; the D gene is possibly TRBD1 (5 bases). Sequenced material: PBMCs. The CDR3 is CASSSNRETQYF. The CDR3 DNA follows: TGTGCCAGTAGTTCCAACAGGGAGACCCAGTACTTC.